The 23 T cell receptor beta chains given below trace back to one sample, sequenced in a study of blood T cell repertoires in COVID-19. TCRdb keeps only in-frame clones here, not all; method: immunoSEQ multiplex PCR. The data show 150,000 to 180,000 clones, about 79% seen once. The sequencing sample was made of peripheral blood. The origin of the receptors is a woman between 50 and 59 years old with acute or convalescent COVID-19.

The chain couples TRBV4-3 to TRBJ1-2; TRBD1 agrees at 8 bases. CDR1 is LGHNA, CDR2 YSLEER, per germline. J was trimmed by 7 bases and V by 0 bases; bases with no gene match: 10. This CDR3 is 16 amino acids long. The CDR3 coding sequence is TGCGCCAGCAGCCAAGATTTCGTCAGGGGGCCTTTTGGCTACACCTTC. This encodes CASSQDFVRGPFGYTF.

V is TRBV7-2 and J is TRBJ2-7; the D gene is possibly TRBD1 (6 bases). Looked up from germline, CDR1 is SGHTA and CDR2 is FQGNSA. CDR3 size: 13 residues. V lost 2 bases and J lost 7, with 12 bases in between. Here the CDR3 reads CASSLMGQGEQYF. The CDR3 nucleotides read TGTGCCAGCAGCTTAATGGGACAAGGAGAGCAGTACTTC.

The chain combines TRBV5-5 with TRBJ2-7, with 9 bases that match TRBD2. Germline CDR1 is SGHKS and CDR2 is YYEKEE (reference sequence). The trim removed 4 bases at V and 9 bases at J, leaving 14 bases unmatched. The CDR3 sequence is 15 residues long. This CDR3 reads CASSQLAGAGRVQYF. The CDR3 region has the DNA TGTGCCAGCAGCCAACTAGCGGGCGCTGGGAGAGTGCAGTACTTC.

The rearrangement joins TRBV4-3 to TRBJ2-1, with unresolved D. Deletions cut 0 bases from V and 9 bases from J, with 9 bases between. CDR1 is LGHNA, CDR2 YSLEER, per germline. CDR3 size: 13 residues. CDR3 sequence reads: CASSQDPRSEQFF. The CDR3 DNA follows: TGCGCCAGCAGCCAAGATCCCCGTAGTGAGCAGTTCTTC.

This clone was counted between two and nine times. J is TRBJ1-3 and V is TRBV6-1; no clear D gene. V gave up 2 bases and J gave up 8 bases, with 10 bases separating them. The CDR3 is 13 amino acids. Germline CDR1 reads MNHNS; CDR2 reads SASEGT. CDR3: CASSEWRPDTIYF. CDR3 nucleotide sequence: TGTGCCAGCAGTGAATGGCGGCCCGACACCATATATTTT.

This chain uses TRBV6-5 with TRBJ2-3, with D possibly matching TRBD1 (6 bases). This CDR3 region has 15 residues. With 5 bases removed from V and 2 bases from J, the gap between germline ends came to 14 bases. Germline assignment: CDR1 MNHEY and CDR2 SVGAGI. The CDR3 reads CASSPGWTDTDTQYF. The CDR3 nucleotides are TGTGCCAGCAGTCCGGGGTGGACAGACACAGATACGCAGTATTTT.

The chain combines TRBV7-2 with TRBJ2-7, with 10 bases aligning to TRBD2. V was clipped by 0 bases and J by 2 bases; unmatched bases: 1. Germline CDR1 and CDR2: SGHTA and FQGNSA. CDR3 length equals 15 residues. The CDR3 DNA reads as TGTGCCAGCAGCTTAGCCAGCGGGGGGGCCTACGAGCAGTACTTC. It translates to CASSLASGGAYEQYF.

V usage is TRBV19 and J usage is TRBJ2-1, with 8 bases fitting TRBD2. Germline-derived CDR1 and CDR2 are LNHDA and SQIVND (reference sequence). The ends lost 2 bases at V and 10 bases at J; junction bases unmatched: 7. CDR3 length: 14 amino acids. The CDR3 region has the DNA TGTGCCAGTAGTATATTCGGGGGGGCCGGGGAGCAGTTCTTC. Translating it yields CASSIFGGAGEQFF.

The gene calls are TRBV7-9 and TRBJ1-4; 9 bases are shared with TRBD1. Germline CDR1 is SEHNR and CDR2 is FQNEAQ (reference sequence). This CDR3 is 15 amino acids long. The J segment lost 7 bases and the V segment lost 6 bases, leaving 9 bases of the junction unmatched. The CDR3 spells CASSDNRGLREKLFF. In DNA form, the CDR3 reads TGTGCCAGCAGTGATAACAGGGGGCTTCGTGAAAAACTGTTTTTT.

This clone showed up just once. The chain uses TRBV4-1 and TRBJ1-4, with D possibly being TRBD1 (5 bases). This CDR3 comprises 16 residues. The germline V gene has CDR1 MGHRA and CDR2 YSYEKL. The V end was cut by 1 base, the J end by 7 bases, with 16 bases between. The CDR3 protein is CASSQVGTVPFEKLFF. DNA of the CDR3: TGCGCCAGCAGCCAAGTAGGGACTGTCCCATTTGAAAAACTGTTTTTT.

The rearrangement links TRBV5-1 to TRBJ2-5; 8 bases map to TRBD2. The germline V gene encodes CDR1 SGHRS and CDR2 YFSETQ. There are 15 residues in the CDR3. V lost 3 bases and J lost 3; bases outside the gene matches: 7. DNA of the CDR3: TGCGCCAGCAGCTGGCGGGGGGCCCGGGAAGAGACCCAGTACTTC. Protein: CASSWRGAREETQYF.

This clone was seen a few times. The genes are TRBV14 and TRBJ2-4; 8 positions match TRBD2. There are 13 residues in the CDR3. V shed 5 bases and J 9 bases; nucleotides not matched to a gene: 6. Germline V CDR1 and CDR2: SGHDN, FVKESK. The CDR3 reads CASSANLAGIQYF. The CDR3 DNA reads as TGTGCCAGCAGCGCGAACCTAGCGGGCATTCAGTACTTC. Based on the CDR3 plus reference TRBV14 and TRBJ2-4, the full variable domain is EAGVTQFPSHSVIEKGQTVTLRCDPISGHDNLYWYRRVMGKEIKFLLHFVKESKQDESGMPNNRFLAERTGGTYSTLKVQPAELEDSGVYFCASSANLAGIQYFGAGTRLSVL.

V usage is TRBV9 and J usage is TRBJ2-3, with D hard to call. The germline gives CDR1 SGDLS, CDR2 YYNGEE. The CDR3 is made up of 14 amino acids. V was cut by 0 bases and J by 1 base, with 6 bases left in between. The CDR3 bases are TGTGCCAGCAGCGTAGGACACGGCACAGATACGCAGTATTTT. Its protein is CASSVGHGTDTQYF.

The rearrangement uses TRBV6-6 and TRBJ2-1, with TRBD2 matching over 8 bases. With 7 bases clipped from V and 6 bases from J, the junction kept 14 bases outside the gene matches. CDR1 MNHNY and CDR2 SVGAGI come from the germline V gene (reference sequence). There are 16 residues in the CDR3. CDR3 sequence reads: CASITGGATPINEQFF. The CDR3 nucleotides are TGTGCCAGCATTACGGGGGGGGCCACCCCTATCAATGAGCAGTTCTTC.

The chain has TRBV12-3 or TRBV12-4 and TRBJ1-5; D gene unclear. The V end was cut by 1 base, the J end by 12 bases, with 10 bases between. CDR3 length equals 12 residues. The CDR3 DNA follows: TGTGCCAGCAGTTTAGTATACGGGGTCCAGCATTTT. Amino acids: CASSLVYGVQHF.

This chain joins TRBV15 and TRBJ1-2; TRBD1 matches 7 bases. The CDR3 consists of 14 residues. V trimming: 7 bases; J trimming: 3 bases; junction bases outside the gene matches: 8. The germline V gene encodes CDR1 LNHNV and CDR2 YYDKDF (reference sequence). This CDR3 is CATNPDRNYYGYTF. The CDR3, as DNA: TGTGCCACCAACCCGGACAGGAACTACTATGGCTACACCTTC.

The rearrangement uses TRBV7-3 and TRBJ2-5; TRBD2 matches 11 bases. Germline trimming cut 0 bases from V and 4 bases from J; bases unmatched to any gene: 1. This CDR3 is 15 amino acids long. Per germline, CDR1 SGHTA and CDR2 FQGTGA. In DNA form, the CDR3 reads TGTGCCAGCAGCTTAACTAGCGGGAGGGGAGAGACCCAGTACTTC. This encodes CASSLTSGRGETQYF. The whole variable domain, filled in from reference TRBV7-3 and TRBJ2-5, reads GAGVSQTPSNKVTEKGKYVELRCDPISGHTALYWYRQSLGQGPEFLIYFQGTGAADDSGLPNDRFFAVRPEGSVSTLKIQRTERGDSAVYLCASSLTSGRGETQYFGPGTRLLVL.

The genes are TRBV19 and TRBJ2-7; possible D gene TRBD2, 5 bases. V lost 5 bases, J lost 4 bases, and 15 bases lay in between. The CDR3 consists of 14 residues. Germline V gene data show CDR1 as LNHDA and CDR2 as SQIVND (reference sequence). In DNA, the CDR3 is TGTGCCAGTAGTCCCACGGTAGGAGGTTACGAGCAGTACTTC. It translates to CASSPTVGGYEQYF.

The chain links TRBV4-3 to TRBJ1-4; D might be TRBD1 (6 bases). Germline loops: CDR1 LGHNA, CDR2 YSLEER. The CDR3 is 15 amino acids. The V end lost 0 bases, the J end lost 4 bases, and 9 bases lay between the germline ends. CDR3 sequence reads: CASSQDDRLNEKLFF. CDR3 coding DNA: TGCGCCAGCAGCCAAGATGACAGGCTTAATGAAAAACTGTTTTTT.

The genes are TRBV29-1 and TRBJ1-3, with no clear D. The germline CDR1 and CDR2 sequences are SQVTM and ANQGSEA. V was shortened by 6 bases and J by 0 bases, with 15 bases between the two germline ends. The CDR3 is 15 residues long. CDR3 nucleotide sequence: TGCAGCGTCCAAAGCCCCGCGGCCTCTGGAAACACCATATATTTT. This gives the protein CSVQSPAASGNTIYF.

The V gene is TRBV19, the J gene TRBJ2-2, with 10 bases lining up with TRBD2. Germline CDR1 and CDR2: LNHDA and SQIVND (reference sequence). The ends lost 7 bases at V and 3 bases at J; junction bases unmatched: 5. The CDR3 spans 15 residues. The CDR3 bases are TGTGCCAGTAACCTAGCGGGAGCGTACACCGGGGAGCTGTTTTTT. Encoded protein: CASNLAGAYTGELFF.

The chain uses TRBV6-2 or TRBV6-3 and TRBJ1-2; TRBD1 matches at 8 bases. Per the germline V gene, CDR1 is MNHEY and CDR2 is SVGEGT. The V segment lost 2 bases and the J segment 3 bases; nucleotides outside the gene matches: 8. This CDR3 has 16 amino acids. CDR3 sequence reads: CASSYIPGQVDYGYTF. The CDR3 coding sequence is TGTGCCAGCAGTTACATTCCGGGACAGGTTGACTATGGCTACACCTTC.

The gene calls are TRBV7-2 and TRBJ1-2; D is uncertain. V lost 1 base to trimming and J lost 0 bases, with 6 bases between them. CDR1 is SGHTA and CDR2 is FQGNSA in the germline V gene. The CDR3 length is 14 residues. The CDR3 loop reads CASSLGPTNYGYTF. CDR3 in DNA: TGTGCCAGCAGCTTAGGTCCCACTAACTATGGCTACACCTTC.